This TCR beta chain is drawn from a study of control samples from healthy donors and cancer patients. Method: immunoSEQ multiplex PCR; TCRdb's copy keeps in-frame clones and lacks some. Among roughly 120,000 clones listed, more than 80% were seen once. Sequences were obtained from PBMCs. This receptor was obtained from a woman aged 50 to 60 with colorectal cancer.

The DNA for the CDR3 is TGTGCCAGCACGACAGGGAGCACAGATACGCAGTATTTT. It yields the protein CASTTGSTDTQYF. The chain links TRBV3-1 (or the pseudogene TRBV3-2) to TRBJ2-3; 7 bases fit TRBD1. The V and J ends lost 7 bases and 0 bases, in that order; junction bases with no gene match: 1. The CDR3 is made up of 13 amino acids. The germline V gene has CDR1 LGHDT and CDR2 YNNKEL (reference sequence).